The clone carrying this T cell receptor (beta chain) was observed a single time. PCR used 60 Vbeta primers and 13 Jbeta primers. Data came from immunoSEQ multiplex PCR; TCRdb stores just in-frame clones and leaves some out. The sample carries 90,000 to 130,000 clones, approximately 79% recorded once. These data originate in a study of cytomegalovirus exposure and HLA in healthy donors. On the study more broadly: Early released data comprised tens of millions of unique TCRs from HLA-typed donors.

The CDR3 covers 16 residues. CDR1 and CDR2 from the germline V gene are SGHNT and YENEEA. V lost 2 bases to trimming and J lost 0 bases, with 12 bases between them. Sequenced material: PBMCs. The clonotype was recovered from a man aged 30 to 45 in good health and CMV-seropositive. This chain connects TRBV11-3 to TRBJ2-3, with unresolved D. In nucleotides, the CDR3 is TGTGCCAGCAGCTTAAATTACGGGTCTAGCACAGATACGCAGTATTTT. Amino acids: CASSLNYGSSTDTQYF.